These 5 T cell receptor beta chains were sequenced from one sample in a study of cytomegalovirus exposure and HLA in healthy donors. The PCR was carried out with 60 Vbeta primers and 13 Jbeta primers. Only in-frame clones appear in the TCRdb table, and some are missing; sequencing was by immunoSEQ multiplex PCR. The profile covers 110,000 to 150,000 clones, with around 85% appearing a single time and roughly 10% taken by the ten largest. Sequenced material: PBMCs. The receptors shown here come from a woman between 50 and 59 years old in good health and CMV-seropositive.

This sequence joins TRBV28 and TRBJ1-2; TRBD1 is a possible D gene (6 bases). Trimming stripped 6 bases from V and 8 bases from J, with 19 bases between. Per germline, CDR1 MDHEN and CDR2 SYDVKM. The CDR3 is 14 residues long. The CDR3 sequence: CASSLGHLLGGYTF. CDR3 bases: TGTGCCAGCAGCCTGGGACACCTCCTGGGGGGCTACACCTTC.

V and J are TRBV5-1 and TRBJ2-2, with TRBD2 as a possible D gene (5 bases). This CDR3 region has 14 residues. The ends were cut back, 0 bases at V and 7 bases at J, with 10 bases in the middle. Per the germline V gene, CDR1 is SGHRS and CDR2 is YFSETQ. Here the CDR3 DNA reads TGCGCCAGCAGCTTGGCGGGGATTGTCGGGGAGCTGTTTTTT. It translates to CASSLAGIVGELFF.

The rearrangement links TRBV11-2 to TRBJ2-2, with 7 bases lining up with TRBD1. This CDR3 has 15 residues. The ends lost 8 bases at V and 5 bases at J; junction bases unmatched: 11. From germline, CDR1 is SGHAT and CDR2 FQNNGV. CDR3 sequence (DNA): TGTGCCAGCCGGAGAAACAGGGGAAAGACCGGGGAGCTGTTTTTT. Its translation is CASRRNRGKTGELFF.

V and J are TRBV29-1 and TRBJ2-7; 10 bases line up with TRBD1. V lost 4 bases and J lost 2; bases outside the gene matches: 8. Germline CDR1 reads SQVTM; CDR2 reads ANQGSEA. CDR3 length equals 15 residues. CDR3: CSVVGPGQGAYEQYF. The CDR3 DNA reads as TGCAGCGTTGTAGGTCCTGGACAGGGGGCCTACGAGCAGTACTTC.

This sequence joins TRBV7-3 and TRBJ2-3, with D maybe TRBD1 (6 bases). The CDR3 spans 13 residues. The V gene lost 5 bases and the J gene lost 4 bases, with 10 bases spanning the gap. The germline V gene has CDR1 SGHTA and CDR2 FQGTGA. CDR3 sequence (DNA): TGTGCCAGCAGCCGGACAGCTGCAGATACGCAGTATTTT. This gives the protein CASSRTAADTQYF.